A single sample gave rise to the 21 T cell receptor beta chains below, sequenced in a study of radiotherapy plus CTLA-4 blockade in lung cancer. TCRdb's table, derived via immunoSEQ multiplex PCR, lists solely in-frame clones and lacks some. The top ten clones hold roughly 5.2% of a sample with fewer than 150,000 clones, about four fifths of them seen once. Sequences were derived from peripheral blood, sampled from a patient treated with radiotherapy plus ipilimumab. These receptors were taken from a human donor with non-small cell lung cancer who had a partial response to radiotherapy plus ipilimumab.

The chain couples TRBV7-2 to TRBJ1-1, with D perhaps matching TRBD1 (6 bases). Germline lookup yields CDR1 SGHTA and CDR2 FQGNSA. The CDR3 is 14 residues long. The V and J ends lost 6 bases and 1 base respectively, with 12 bases between them. CDR3 bases: TGTGCCAGCAGGCGCACAGGGCCGAACACTGAAGCTTTCTTT. Protein product: CASRRTGPNTEAFF.

This chain joins TRBV27 and TRBJ1-2; 7 bases map to TRBD1. Germline values: CDR1 MNHEY, CDR2 SMNVEV (reference sequence). V dropped 8 bases and J dropped 3; count of bases not matched to a gene: 12. The CDR3 runs 15 residues. The CDR3 loop reads CASRQGPFSYYGYTF. CDR3 DNA sequence: TGTGCCAGCCGACAGGGCCCCTTTTCATACTATGGCTACACCTTC.

This clone was observed a handful of times. The chain couples TRBV6-1 to TRBJ2-1; 12 bases are a match to TRBD1. Germline CDR1 reads MNHNS; CDR2 reads SASEGT. The CDR3 has 15 residues. V gave up 6 bases and J gave up 9 bases; unmatched junction bases: 9. CDR3 residues: CASRDRDRGPVEQFF. The DNA for the CDR3 is TGTGCCAGCAGGGACCGGGACAGGGGGCCCGTTGAGCAGTTCTTC.

The chain couples TRBV6-6 to TRBJ2-7; 8 bases fit TRBD1. The length of the CDR3 is 13 residues. Germline CDR1 is MNHNY and CDR2 is SVGAGI (reference sequence). V was pared by 11 bases and J by 0 bases, with 6 bases of the junction left unmatched. The CDR3 bases are TGTGCCGCCCGGGACAGGCCCTCCTACGAGCAGTACTTC. It encodes CAARDRPSYEQYF.

This chain links TRBV4-1 with TRBJ2-1; TRBD2 matches 9 bases. Looked up from germline, CDR1 is MGHRA and CDR2 is YSYEKL. The CDR3 extends over 16 amino acids. Losses at the gene ends were 1 base for V and 5 bases for J; bases not matched to a gene: 6. DNA for the CDR3: TGCGCCAGCAGCCAAGTGACTAGCGGAATTCACAATGAGCAGTTCTTC. Amino acid sequence: CASSQVTSGIHNEQFF.

V usage is TRBV27 and J usage is TRBJ2-1, with 7 bases identical to TRBD2. Germline CDR1 is MNHEY and CDR2 is SMNVEV (reference sequence). This CDR3 is built from 15 residues. The trim removed 5 bases at V and 6 bases at J, leaving 10 bases unmatched. DNA of the CDR3: TGTGCCAGCAGTCTCGCGGGAGTTCGGGTCAATGAGCAGTTCTTC. Protein: CASSLAGVRVNEQFF.

The rearrangement links TRBV7-9 to TRBJ1-2, with D uncertain. The CDR3 contains 14 residues. Germline CDR1 and CDR2: SEHNR and FQNEAQ (reference sequence). V lost 2 bases to trimming and J lost 3 bases, with 10 bases between them. The CDR3 region is CASSLNNGDYGYTF. In DNA form, the CDR3 reads TGTGCCAGCAGCTTAAATAACGGAGACTATGGCTACACCTTC.

The genes are TRBV27 and TRBJ1-5; D is perhaps TRBD1 (5 bases). CDR3 length: 14 amino acids. The V gene's germline CDR1 is MNHEY and CDR2 SMNVEV (reference sequence). V lost 2 bases to trimming and J lost 2 bases, with 7 bases between them. The CDR3 DNA reads TGTGCCAGCAGTTTAGAGACAGGCAATCAGCCCCAGCATTTT. It codes for CASSLETGNQPQHF.

This chain joins TRBV5-1 and TRBJ1-2; 10 bases align to TRBD1. This CDR3 spans 16 amino acids. Germline V gene lookup returns CDR1 SGHRS and CDR2 YFSETQ. V lost 5 bases and J lost 2; bases outside the gene matches: 9. The CDR3 region is CASRPGQGPYNYGYTF. CDR3 sequence (DNA): TGCGCCAGCAGACCGGGACAGGGGCCCTACAACTATGGCTACACCTTC.

In its sample, this clone was seen a few times. The rearrangement links TRBV7-9 to TRBJ2-5; 14 bases align to TRBD2. CDR3 length: 15 residues. Trimming cost V 6 bases and J 3 bases; bases outside gene matches: 3. Germline lookup yields CDR1 SEHNR and CDR2 FQNEAQ (reference sequence). CDR3 in amino acids: CASRGLAGAEETQYF. The CDR3 DNA reads TGTGCCAGCAGGGGACTAGCGGGAGCTGAAGAGACCCAGTACTTC. Drawing the rest from reference TRBV7-9 and TRBJ2-5, the complete variable domain is DTGVSQNPRHKITKRGQNVTFRCDPISEHNRLYWYRQTLGQGPEFLTYFQNEAQLEKSRLLSDRFSAERPKGSFSTLEIQRTEQGDSAMYLCASRGLAGAEETQYFGPGTRLLVL.

This clone was counted only a few times. This sequence joins TRBV29-1 and TRBJ1-2; D might be TRBD1 (5 bases). Trimming removed 2 bases from V and 2 bases from J, with 9 bases in between. This CDR3 has 13 residues. The germline gives CDR1 SQVTM, CDR2 ANQGSEA. CDR3 nucleotide sequence: TGCAGCGTTGAATGGCAGGGCAACTATGGCTACACCTTC. This sequence encodes CSVEWQGNYGYTF.

V and J are TRBV19 and TRBJ1-5; tentative D call: TRBD1 (6 bases). The germline V gene has CDR1 LNHDA and CDR2 SQIVND (reference sequence). CDR3 length: 14 amino acids. V was clipped by 3 bases and J by 8 bases, with 14 bases between them. CDR3 DNA: TGTGCCAGTAGTATCCGTGGGGGCCAGGAGCCCCAGCATTTT. Its translation: CASSIRGGQEPQHF.

The V call is TRBV6-5, the J call TRBJ1-2, with 7 bases identical to TRBD1. Germline V gene sequence: CDR1 MNHEY, CDR2 SVGAGI. This CDR3 comprises 15 residues. Trimming at V came to 3 bases and at J to 3 bases, leaving 7 bases not matched to a gene. CDR3 sequence: CASSYSGQAYYGYTF. CDR3 coding DNA: TGTGCCAGCAGTTATTCCGGACAGGCCTACTATGGCTACACCTTC.

The chain joins TRBV28 to TRBJ2-5, with TRBD2 matching 10 bases. The J call is uncertain, as TRBJ2-7 better fits the DNA end. This CDR3 is 15 amino acids long. Germline lookup yields CDR1 MDHEN and CDR2 SYDVKM. The DNA of the CDR3 is TGTGCCAGCAGTCCCGTAGCGGGAGGTGTCTACGAGCAGTACTTC. This sequence encodes CASSPVAGGVYEQYF.

The chain links TRBV27 to TRBJ2-3; no firm D call. Germline-derived CDR1 and CDR2 are MNHEY and SMNVEV (reference sequence). This CDR3 spans 14 amino acids. Trimming took off 10 bases at V and 2 bases at J, with 16 bases between the two ends. This chain's CDR3 is CATSQDYNTDTQYF. CDR3 bases: TGTGCCACCAGCCAGGATTATAACACAGATACGCAGTATTTT.

The rearrangement uses TRBV19 and TRBJ2-7; 7 bases are a match to TRBD1. CDR3 length: 14 residues. Germline loops: CDR1 LNHDA, CDR2 SQIVND (reference sequence). The V and J ends lost 5 bases and 7 bases, in that order; junction bases with no gene match: 11. The DNA for the CDR3 is TGTGCCAGTAGTGAGACGAGGGGGCCGGGGGAGCAGTACTTC. Translation gives CASSETRGPGEQYF.

The chain combines TRBV28 with TRBJ1-1; perhaps TRBD1 as D (5 bases). The germline gives CDR1 MDHEN, CDR2 SYDVKM. The CDR3 consists of 13 residues. V was trimmed by 3 bases and J by 6 bases, leaving 11 bases between them. In DNA, the CDR3 is TGTGCCAGCAGTTTCCCGGGGGTCCCTGAAGCTTTCTTT. The encoded protein is CASSFPGVPEAFF.

The V and J genes are TRBV7-9 and TRBJ2-3; 10 nucleotides align to TRBD2. CDR1 and CDR2 (germline): SEHNR, FQNEAQ (reference sequence). There are 16 residues in the CDR3. V lost 5 bases to trimming and J lost 2 bases; unmatched junction nucleotides: 7. Here the CDR3 reads CASSPRTSGLTDTQYF. CDR3 sequence (DNA): TGTGCCAGCAGCCCGAGGACTAGCGGCCTCACAGATACGCAGTATTTT.

This chain uses TRBV6-1 with TRBJ1-1, with 8 positions matching TRBD1. The CDR3 spans 13 residues. From germline, CDR1 is MNHNS and CDR2 SASEGT. The ends lost 4 bases at V and 13 bases at J; junction bases unmatched: 11. CDR3 nucleotides: TGTGCCAGCAGTGTGGACAGGGATATTAGGGTTTTCTTT. It specifies CASSVDRDIRVFF.

V is TRBV5-1 and J is TRBJ2-3; tentatively, D is TRBD1 (6 bases). The CDR3 sequence is 15 residues long. Germline V gene sequence: CDR1 SGHRS, CDR2 YFSETQ. With 5 bases removed from V and 6 bases from J, the gap between germline ends came to 19 bases. The CDR3 DNA follows: TGCGCCAGCAGTAGGGGACACCAAACGGGGGATACGCAGTATTTT. Amino acid sequence: CASSRGHQTGDTQYF. The full variable domain, rest sourced from reference TRBV5-1 and TRBJ2-3, is KAGVTQTPRYLIKTRGQQVTLSCSPISGHRSVSWYQQTPGQGLQFLFEYFSETQRNKGNFPGRFSGRQFSNSRSEMNVSTLELGDSALYLCASSRGHQTGDTQYFGPGTRLTVL.

The chain uses TRBV29-1 and TRBJ1-5, with a possible D match to TRBD1 (5 bases). The CDR3 spans 14 residues. V lost 3 bases to trimming and J lost 1 base, with 10 bases between them. Germline lookup yields CDR1 SQVTM and CDR2 ANQGSEA. The CDR3 sequence: CSVEGGGSNQPQHF. CDR3 coding DNA: TGCAGCGTTGAGGGCGGGGGGAGCAATCAGCCCCAGCATTTT.